The source of this TCR beta chain is a study of blood T cell repertoires in COVID-19 (dated by TCRdb to 2019 to 2021). About the full investigation: Collaborator samples came from the United States, Italy and Spain and covered acute and convalescent phases of COVID-19. Where available, HLA class I and class II types were taken from metadata supplied by the sample provider and were not determined by assay-based typing. The dataset comprised deeply sampled blood TCRbeta repertoires from subjects exposed to, actively infected with, or recovered from COVID-19. Samples came from the ongoing ImmuneRACE study (first 160 participants) plus 1,254 subjects from 6 global collaborators. The repertoires were made available in a free public database intended to serve as a resource for research on the immune response to SARS-CoV-2. The prospective study material was composed of cDNA or gDNA derived from T cells, B-cell-depleted T cells, or PBMCs. A de-identified subject ID, COVID-19 status, age in years and sex were almost always included in the sample metadata.

The collaborating institutions used their own protocols to collect whole blood in K2EDTA tubes. For TCRbeta analysis, collaborator samples were shipped as frozen whole blood, as isolated PBMCs, or as DNA extracted from either sample type. What the authors observed across the whole study: Clinical and demographic metadata were provided uncurated, with the amount varying by source and participant.

TCRbeta CDR3 regions were amplified from genomic DNA by means of the immunoSEQ Assay, a bias-controlled multiplex PCR. On the study's bioinformatics: The number of nucleated cells in each sample was estimated from the amplification of reference gene primers within the assay. Sequence reads were collapsed and filtered to measure the absolute abundance of every unique TCRbeta CDR3 rearrangement. For each sample, productive Simpson clonality was calculated as the square root of Simpson's diversity index across productive rearrangements. The source is immuneACCESS, and TCRdb retained only in-frame sequences with V and J called. Part of the clones is not carried over; for the studies checked, unresolved V genes explain less than half of this, and the remainder is unexplained. That table gives V, J and clone size, and the DNA gave D and trimming. Present in this sample are 150,000 or so clones, roughly 80% of which were seen just once. 3% to 3.5% of the sample is held by the ten biggest clonotypes.

CDR1 KGHSH and CDR2 LQKENI are derived from the germline V gene. Unmatched junction bases come to 11, with V trimmed by 4 bases and J by 3 bases. The CDR3 goes from the cysteine to the phenylalanine over 16 residues. The sequence is cut down to CDR3 DNA, 48 bases in frame from base 1. A note on this clone: Its antigen remains undetermined. No base-level quality is on record; no much larger clone is a single base apart.

The sequence was collected from a woman of 80 years or more with acute or convalescent COVID-19. Rearrangement joined TRBV18 to TRBJ1-1, with 7 central nucleotides matching TRBD1. Material: peripheral blood. The bases are TGTGCCAGCTCACTCAGAGGTACCAGGGGGGACACTGAAGCTTTCTTT. This codes for CASSLRGTRGDTEAFF.